This entry lists 9 T cell receptor beta chains sequenced from one sample in a study of early T cells in non-severe SARS-CoV-2 infection. TCRdb re-called the 5' RACE reads through MiXCR, storing one row per CDR3 protein. The table records 85,000 to 90,000 distinct CDR3 sequences, under 15% of them present only once. The sequenced material came from whole blood. The receptors were sampled from an adult who was a healthcare worker with PCR-confirmed SARS-CoV-2 infection or an uninfected control (not recorded which).

This clonotype was detected many times. The chain recombines TRBV29-1 with TRBJ2-7, with D perhaps matching TRBD2 (5 bases). The germline V gene encodes CDR1 SQVTM and CDR2 ANQGSEA. This CDR3 contains 13 residues. Deletions cut 7 bases from V and 0 bases from J, with 13 bases between. The CDR3 sequence: CSALAPDSYEQYF. The CDR3 DNA sequence: TGCAGCGCCTTAGCGCCGGACTCCTACGAGCAGTACTTC.

This sequence joins TRBV5-6 and TRBJ2-6; 11 nucleotides match TRBD1. The V gene end was trimmed by 4 bases and the J gene end by 1 base; junction bases not matched to a gene: 10. From germline, CDR1 is SGHDT and CDR2 YYEEEE. The CDR3 covers 19 residues. This CDR3 is CASSPEGGQGVSGANVLTF. The CDR3, as DNA: TGTGCCAGCAGCCCCGAGGGGGGACAGGGGGTGTCTGGGGCCAACGTCCTGACTTTC.

The genes are TRBV5-5 and TRBJ2-1, with 14 bases lining up with TRBD2. Germline CDR1 reads SGHKS; CDR2 reads YYEKEE (reference sequence). The CDR3 is 17 amino acids. The junction had 12 bases not matched to a gene; V was cut back by 4 bases and J by 9 bases. CDR3 coding DNA: TGTGCCAGCAGCCCGACCCTGGGACTAGCGGGAGTCTTTGAGCAGTTCTTC. Protein sequence: CASSPTLGLAGVFEQFF. The entire variable domain, with the rest obtained from reference TRBV5-5 and TRBJ2-1, is as follows: DAGVTQSPTHLIKTRGQQVTLRCSPISGHKSVSWYQQVLGQGPQFIFQYYEKEERGRGNFPDRFSARQFPNYSSELNVNALLLGDSALYLCASSPTLGLAGVFEQFFGPGTRLTVL.

The gene calls are TRBV13 and TRBJ1-2; D not resolved. Per the germline V gene, CDR1 is PRHDT and CDR2 is FYEKMQ (reference sequence). V gave up 3 bases and J gave up 4 bases, with 15 bases separating them. This CDR3 comprises 15 residues. The CDR3 sequence: CASSFGPSLSYGYTF. The CDR3 nucleotides are TGTGCCAGCAGCTTTGGACCTTCCCTCAGCTATGGCTACACCTTC. Complete variable domain (other parts from reference TRBV13 and TRBJ1-2): AAGVIQSPRHLIKEKRETATLKCYPIPRHDTVYWYQQGPGQDPQFLISFYEKMQSDKGSIPDRFSAQQFSDYHSELNMSSLELGDSALYFCASSFGPSLSYGYTFGSGTRLTVV.

Only a few counts were recorded for this clonotype. The rearrangement joins TRBV19 to TRBJ2-3; possible D gene TRBD1, 5 bases. V was cut by 6 bases and J by 3 bases, with 13 bases left in between. CDR3 length: 14 residues. Germline V gene data show CDR1 as LNHDA and CDR2 as SQIVND (reference sequence). The CDR3, as DNA: TGTGCCAGTAGCGAAGACAGCGCTACAGATACGCAGTATTTT. As protein: CASSEDSATDTQYF.

This clonotype has just a few counts. This chain links TRBV2 with TRBJ2-1, with D tentatively TRBD2 (6 bases). The CDR3 spans 13 residues. The germline V gene has CDR1 SNHLY and CDR2 FYNNEI. Trimming left V 10 bases short and J 4 bases short, with 14 bases between. CDR3 coding DNA: TGTGCCACTACGGGACTCTTATACAATGAGCAGTTCTTC. Its protein is CATTGLLYNEQFF. The variable domain in full, completed from reference TRBV2 and TRBJ2-1, reads EPEVTQTPSHQVTQMGQEVILRCVPISNHLYFYWYRQILGQKVEFLVSFYNNEISEKSEIFDDQFSVERPDGSNFTLKIRSTKLEDSAMYFCATTGLLYNEQFFGPGTRLTVL.

The V gene is TRBV5-1, the J gene TRBJ2-3; 7 bases agree with TRBD2. CDR3 length: 18 amino acids. The J segment lost 5 bases and the V segment lost 0 bases, leaving 15 bases of the junction unmatched. The germline V gene has CDR1 SGHRS and CDR2 YFSETQ. The CDR3 DNA reads as TGCGCCAGCAGCTTGGCCCCCTCTTTAGCGGAGCGGGGAGATACGCAGTATTTT. It yields the protein CASSLAPSLAERGDTQYF. Full variable domain (remainder filled in from reference TRBV5-1 and TRBJ2-3): KAGVTQTPRYLIKTRGQQVTLSCSPISGHRSVSWYQQTPGQGLQFLFEYFSETQRNKGNFPGRFSGRQFSNSRSEMNVSTLELGDSALYLCASSLAPSLAERGDTQYFGPGTRLTVL.

This clonotype showed up just a few times. The CDR3 DNA reads as TGTGCCAGCTCATCGGTAGCGGGAGGGGCATACGAGCAGTACTTC. This gives the protein CASSSVAGGAYEQYF. The V and J genes are TRBV18 and TRBJ2-7, with 11 bases aligning to TRBD2. Germline assignment: CDR1 KGHSH and CDR2 LQKENI. J was trimmed by 4 bases and V by 5 bases; bases with no gene match: 7. The CDR3 runs 15 residues.

The table lists this clonotype with many counts. This sequence joins TRBV29-1 and TRBJ1-4, with D uncertain. CDR1 is SQVTM and CDR2 is ANQGSEA in the germline V gene. Trimming took 6 bases from V and 7 from J, leaving 6 bases between them. CDR3 size: 10 residues. The CDR3 DNA reads as TGCAGCGTCGGAGGTGAAAAACTGTTTTTT. This codes for CSVGGEKLFF. The full variable domain, with the rest looked up from reference TRBV29-1 and TRBJ1-4, is SAVISQKPSRDICQRGTSLTIQCQVDSQVTMMFWYRQQPGQSLTLIATANQGSEATYESGFVIDKFPISRPNLTFSTLTVSNMSPEDSSIYLCSVGGEKLFFGSGTQLSVL.